The entry that follows covers one T cell receptor (beta chain) sequence. Its cognate antigen is unknown. The data stem from a study of T cell responses to AZD1222 COVID-19 vaccine. The assay was immunoSEQ multiplex PCR, and TCRdb's table has in-frame clones only and misses some. This table holds roughly 66,000 clones, 80% to 90% found once. Study-level results: It was only after the peak T cell response that any repertoires were sampled. Donors, mostly white British, included more females; clonal diversity was possibly underestimated.

The specimen comprised peripheral blood, sampled on day 0 of AZD1222 vaccination. The receptor was isolated from an adult in good health.

This chain's CDR3 is CASSLLGQGYNEQFF. As DNA, the CDR3 is TGTGCCAGCAGCTTACTAGGACAGGGTTACAATGAGCAGTTCTTC. This chain joins TRBV11-3 and TRBJ2-1; 8 bases line up with TRBD1. J gave up 4 bases and V 2 bases, and 4 bases lay outside the gene matches. Germline CDR1 and CDR2: SGHNT and YENEEA. The CDR3 runs to 15 residues.